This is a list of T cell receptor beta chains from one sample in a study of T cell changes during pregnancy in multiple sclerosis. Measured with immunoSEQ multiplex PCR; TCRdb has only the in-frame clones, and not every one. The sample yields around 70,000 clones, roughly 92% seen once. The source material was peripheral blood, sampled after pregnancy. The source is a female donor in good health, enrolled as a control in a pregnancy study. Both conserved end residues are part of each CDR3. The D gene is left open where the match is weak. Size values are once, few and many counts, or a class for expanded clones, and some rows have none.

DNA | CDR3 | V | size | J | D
TGTGCCAGTAGTGGTACAGGAGCTTTCTTT | CASSGTGAFF | TRBV19 | few | TRBJ1-1 | NA
TGTGCCAGCAGCAAAATGGGGTTTTTGGGCAGGGGAATGAACGAGCAGTACTTC | CASSKMGFLGRGMNEQYF | TRBV21-1 | NA | TRBJ2-7 | NA
TGTGCCAGCTCAGGGACAGGGGATCAGCCCCAGCATTTT | CASSGTGDQPQHF | TRBV18 | NA | TRBJ1-5 | TRBD1
TGTGCCAGCAGCTTAACAGCTAACACTGAAGCTTTCTTT | CASSLTANTEAFF | TRBV7-9 | NA | TRBJ1-1 | NA
TGTGCCAGCAGAAGCGGGCCAAACAATGAGCAGTTCTTC | CASRSGPNNEQFF | TRBV7-2 | NA | TRBJ2-1 | NA
TGTGCCAGCAGCCACCCGGACAGGCGAGGGGAAAAACTGTTTTTT | CASSHPDRRGEKLFF | TRBV4-2 | NA | TRBJ1-4 | TRBD1
TGTGCCAGCAGCCAAAAAGGGGGGGAGAACTATGGCTACACCTTC | CASSQKGGENYGYTF | TRBV4-2 | NA | TRBJ1-2 | NA
TGTGCCAGTAGTCCCACAGGTTCGTCATGGCTCGAGCAGTACTTC | CASSPTGSSWLEQYF | TRBV19 | NA | TRBJ2-7 | NA
TGCAGCGTTGGGCCTCTCTTAGCTTTCTTT | CSVGPLLAFF | TRBV29-1 | NA | TRBJ1-1 | NA
TGTGCCGCCGGACTAGCGGGGGTTTACACAGATACGCAGTATTTT | CAAGLAGVYTDTQYF | TRBV6-8 | NA | TRBJ2-3 | TRBD2
TGTGCCAGCAGCTTAGCGGTCGGGGACAATGAGCAGTTCTTC | CASSLAVGDNEQFF | TRBV7-8 | NA | TRBJ2-1 | NA
TGCAGCGTAGATGGACAGGGCGAAGCTTTCTTT | CSVDGQGEAFF | TRBV29-1 | NA | TRBJ1-1 | TRBD1
TGTGCCAGCAGCCAAAGACAGGGGACGAACACTGAAGCTTTCTTT | CASSQRQGTNTEAFF | TRBV7-9 | NA | TRBJ1-1 | TRBD1
TGCGCCAGCAGCCAGATAGCGGGGGGATACTACAATGAGCAGTTCTTC | CASSQIAGGYYNEQFF | TRBV4-1 | NA | TRBJ2-1 | TRBD2
TGTGCCAGCAGTTACCGGGAGTCGACAGATACGCAGTATTTT | CASSYRESTDTQYF | TRBV27 | NA | TRBJ2-3 | NA
TGTGCCAGTAGTAATGAACGGACACTTAACTATGGCTACACCTTC | CASSNERTLNYGYTF | TRBV19 | NA | TRBJ1-2 | NA
TGCGCCAGCAGTGAAGGCGGGTCAAACTATGGCTACACCTTC | CASSEGGSNYGYTF | TRBV10-2 | NA | TRBJ1-2 | NA
TGTGCCATCAGTGAGTCTCGGGCAGGGGCGAGCAATCAGCCCCAGCATTTT | CAISESRAGASNQPQHF | TRBV10-3 | NA | TRBJ1-5 | NA
TGTGCCAGCAGCCACCGGACAGGAGATGAGCAGTTCTTC | CASSHRTGDEQFF | TRBV5-4 | NA | TRBJ2-1 | TRBD1
TGTGTCAGCAAAAGGGGGCGCGGTGGCTACACCTTC | CVSKRGRGGYTF | TRBV27 | NA | TRBJ1-2 | TRBD1
TGTGCCAGCAGCGTAGCTAGCGGGGTCACAGATACGCAGTATTTT | CASSVASGVTDTQYF | TRBV9 | NA | TRBJ2-3 | TRBD2
TGTGCCAGCAGTTTAATTGGCGGGGGGCTAACAGATACGCAGTATTTT | CASSLIGGGLTDTQYF | TRBV27 | NA | TRBJ2-3 | TRBD2
TGTGCCAGCAGTGAAGGTGCGTTTTACGAGCAGTACTTC | CASSEGAFYEQYF | TRBV2 | NA | TRBJ2-7 | NA
TGTGCCAGCAGCAAAATGGGACTAGACTTTGGCTACGAGCAGTACTTC | CASSKMGLDFGYEQYF | TRBV5-6 | NA | TRBJ2-7 | TRBD2
TGTGCTAGCAGCTTACAGGGGAGGGGCCATGAGCAGTTCTTC | CASSLQGRGHEQFF | TRBV7-7 | NA | TRBJ2-1 | NA
TGTGCCAGCAGTCAACCGGGTCTCTACGAGCAGTACTTC | CASSQPGLYEQYF | TRBV28 | NA | TRBJ2-7 | NA
TGTGCCAGTAGTATATCCGGGTACGGCTATGGCTACACCTTC | CASSISGYGYGYTF | TRBV19 | NA | TRBJ1-2 | NA
TGTGCCAGCAGCTTAGCATCCAGAAAGAACACTGAAGCTTTCTTT | CASSLASRKNTEAFF | TRBV7-9 | NA | TRBJ1-1 | NA
TGTGCCAGCAGTTTATCAGGGGGCGTTTTGAACACTGAAGCTTTCTTT | CASSLSGGVLNTEAFF | TRBV27 | NA | TRBJ1-1 | TRBD1
TGTGCCAGCAGCCCCTCCTCAGCGGGACTCTACAATGAGCAGTTCTTC | CASSPSSAGLYNEQFF | TRBV7-3 | once | TRBJ2-1 | TRBD2
TGCACCAGCAGCCTCGGACTACGATACAATGAGCAGTTCTTC | CTSSLGLRYNEQFF | TRBV1 | NA | TRBJ2-1 | NA
TGTGCCAGCAGTGAACGGGCAGGGAAACTGTTTTTT | CASSERAGKLFF | TRBV2 | NA | TRBJ1-4 | NA
TGTGCCAGCAGCCGGGACAGAAATCAGCCCCAGCATTTT | CASSRDRNQPQHF | TRBV6-1 | NA | TRBJ1-5 | TRBD1